The entry below gives a single TCR beta chain sequence along with its context. As yet, its antigen is unknown. With 6 bases clipped from V and 2 bases from J, the junction kept 3 bases outside the gene matches. The CDR3 contains 14 residues. Germline V gives CDR1 SNHLY, CDR2 FYNNEI. These data come from a study of cytomegalovirus exposure and HLA in healthy donors. Vbeta (60) and Jbeta (13) primers were used in the PCR. Repertoires were generated with immunoSEQ multiplex PCR, while TCRdb's copy carries only in-frame clones and drops some. The table lists over 150,000 clones, 80% to 85% of them singletons, with 0.35% to 0.4% in the top ten. Study-wide points: A later analysis linked a missense DCLRE1C variant to TCR beta V- and J-gene trimming. TCR beta sequences reportedly predicted most subjects' HLA-A and HLA-B alleles accurately. It was taken for granted in presence/absence analyses that sequencing depth across donors was roughly uniform. Clonal expansion was found to be greater in HLA-associated TCR beta chains than in equally common others in a later analysis.

The source of this sequence is a boy between 2 and 10 years old in good health and CMV-seronegative. The chain couples TRBV2 to TRBJ2-3; 9 positions match TRBD2. The sequenced material came from PBMCs. The CDR3 here is CASRPSGITDTQYF. The CDR3, as DNA: TGTGCCAGCAGGCCTAGCGGGATCACAGATACGCAGTATTTT.